The rows below give T cell receptor beta chains drawn from one sample of a study of blood T cell repertoires in COVID-19. TCRdb's copy holds only in-frame clones and misses some; the assay was immunoSEQ multiplex PCR. The table lists 250,000 to 350,000 clones, approximately 84% of them singletons. Sequenced material: peripheral blood. All receptors come from a human donor with COVID-19, enrolled during active disease. The donor label of this sample is uncertain. The CDR3 runs from the conserved cysteine through the conserved F or W. A D gene is named only where the DNA matches it firmly. Size tells how often a clone was seen (once, few, many) or the class of an expanded clone, and some rows leave it out.

abundance	v_gene	j_gene	d_gene	CDR3aa	CDR3nt
.	TRBV29-1	TRBJ1-1	TRBD1	CSVTGTGNMNTEAFF	TGCAGCGTAACCGGGACAGGGAACATGAACACTGAAGCTTTCTTT
once	TRBV7-2	TRBJ1-2	.	CASAGGRSPNYGYTF	TGTGCCAGCGCCGGGGGGCGATCCCCCAACTATGGCTACACCTTC
.	TRBV28	TRBJ1-3	.	CASREVLSGNTIYF	TGTGCCAGCAGGGAGGTTCTCTCTGGAAACACCATATATTTT
.	TRBV2	TRBJ1-5	.	CASTETGPSNQPQHF	TGTGCCAGCACAGAGACAGGTCCCAGCAATCAGCCCCAGCATTTT
.	TRBV7-8	TRBJ1-2	TRBD1	CASSSVPSETGVDYGYTF	TGTGCCAGCAGCTCAGTACCATCTGAGACAGGGGTGGACTATGGCTACACCTTC
.	TRBV29-1	TRBJ1-2	TRBD1	CSVGGQGQGYTF	TGCAGCGTTGGGGGACAGGGGCAGGGCTACACCTTC
.	TRBV7-9	TRBJ2-1	.	CASSFQGTVYNEQFF	TGTGCCAGCAGCTTCCAGGGCACAGTTTACAATGAGCAGTTCTTC
.	TRBV30	TRBJ2-7	.	CAWSVGGNEQYF	TGTGCCTGGAGTGTAGGCGGGAATGAGCAGTACTTC
.	TRBV14	TRBJ2-2	TRBD2	CASSPLGGTNTGELFF	TGTGCCAGCAGCCCTTTGGGGGGGACGAACACCGGGGAGCTGTTTTTT
.	TRBV19	TRBJ2-1	TRBD2	CASSMSVAGGNEQFF	TGTGCCAGTAGTATGTCGGTAGCGGGGGGGAATGAGCAGTTCTTC
.	TRBV2	TRBJ2-1	.	CASSPRDSTNEQFF	TGTGCCAGCAGCCCCCGGGACTCGACCAATGAGCAGTTCTTC
.	TRBV9	TRBJ2-7	TRBD2	CASSVGLAVTYEQYF	TGTGCCAGCAGCGTAGGACTAGCAGTTACCTACGAGCAGTACTTC
.	TRBV18	TRBJ1-6	TRBD1	CASSLPGQRFNSPLHF	TGTGCCAGCTCACTTCCGGGACAGAGATTTAATTCACCCCTCCACTTT
.	TRBV29-1	TRBJ2-6	TRBD1	CSVGKTGPFSGANVLTF	TGCAGCGTTGGGAAGACAGGGCCTTTCTCTGGGGCCAACGTCCTGACTTTC
.	TRBV28	TRBJ1-5	.	CASTSGHRNQPQHF	TGTGCCAGCACCTCGGGACACCGCAATCAGCCCCAGCATTTT
once	TRBV6-1	TRBJ1-1	.	CASSEGRGGTEAFF	TGTGCCAGCAGTGAAGGAAGGGGAGGCACTGAAGCTTTCTTT
once	TRBV19	TRBJ1-2	.	CASREGEGGYTF	TGTGCCAGCCGGGAGGGGGAAGGTGGCTACACCTTC
.	TRBV3-1/TRBV3-2	TRBJ2-7	TRBD1	CASSPYRGRAPSSTYEQYF	TGTGCCAGCAGCCCCTACAGGGGGCGAGCGCCGTCATCTACCTACGAGCAGTACTTC
.	TRBV7-3	TRBJ2-2	.	CASSLKEGASGELFF	TGTGCCAGCAGCTTAAAGGAGGGGGCGAGCGGGGAGCTGTTTTTT
.	TRBV20-1	TRBJ2-3	TRBD2	CSASFPAGGGGDTQYF	TGCAGTGCTAGTTTTCCAGCGGGAGGGGGGGGAGATACGCAGTATTTT
many	TRBV11-3	TRBJ1-1	TRBD1	CASSLGQGASEAFF	TGTGCCAGCAGCTTAGGACAGGGGGCCTCTGAAGCTTTCTTT
.	TRBV9	TRBJ1-6	TRBD1	CASSTPGGNSPLHF	TGTGCCAGCAGCACCCCAGGGGGAAATTCACCCCTCCACTTT
.	TRBV4-3	TRBJ2-7	.	CASSKGYEQYF	TGCGCCAGCTCGAAGGGGTACGAGCAGTACTTC
.	TRBV6-1	TRBJ1-3	.	CASSESGRSGNTIYF	TGTGCCAGCAGTGAATCAGGGCGCTCTGGAAACACCATATATTTT
.	TRBV7-9	TRBJ2-3	TRBD2	CASSPTSGGTDTQYF	TGTGCCAGCAGCCCAACTAGCGGGGGCACAGATACGCAGTATTTT
.	TRBV6-5	TRBJ2-1	TRBD2	CASGEGTENEQFF	TGTGCCAGCGGGGAGGGGACTGAAAATGAGCAGTTCTTC
.	TRBV3-1/TRBV3-2	TRBJ2-2	TRBD2	CASSQLAVAGGTGELFF	TGTGCCAGCAGCCAACTCGCGGTAGCGGGAGGCACCGGGGAGCTGTTTTTT
.	TRBV4-2	TRBJ2-2	.	CASSQTENTGELFF	TGTGCCAGCAGCCAAACAGAGAACACCGGGGAGCTGTTTTTT
.	TRBV30	TRBJ1-2	TRBD1	CAWSGLSTGGAGGYTF	TGTGCCTGGAGTGGCCTCTCGACAGGGGGTGCTGGAGGCTACACCTTC
.	TRBV9	TRBJ2-7	TRBD2	CASSVQGGRGSYEQYF	TGTGCCAGCAGCGTACAGGGCGGGAGGGGATCCTACGAGCAGTACTTC
.	TRBV28	TRBJ2-3	.	CASGNREITDTQYF	TGTGCCAGCGGGAACAGGGAAATCACAGATACGCAGTATTTT
.	TRBV11-2	TRBJ2-1	.	CASSLDLVGEGQFF	TGTGCCAGCAGCTTAGATCTGGTCGGAGAAGGGCAGTTCTTC
.	TRBV19	TRBJ1-2	TRBD1	CASSATGAGYGYTF	TGTGCCAGTAGCGCTACAGGGGCGGGCTATGGCTACACCTTC
few	TRBV21-1	TRBJ2-4	.	CASSKQGGGIQYF	TGTGCCAGCAGCAAACAGGGCGGTGGCATTCAGTACTTC
few	TRBV12-5	TRBJ1-1	TRBD1	CASGPPMAGGYTEAFF	TGTGCTAGTGGACCCCCCATGGCAGGGGGCTACACTGAAGCTTTCTTT
.	TRBV27	TRBJ2-3	.	CATYRGGADTQYF	TGTGCCACCTACAGGGGGGGCGCAGATACGCAGTATTTT
.	TRBV28	TRBJ2-7	.	CASSSTSARKKYF	TGTGCCAGCAGCTCAACTTCAGCGAGAAAAAAGTACTTC
.	TRBV6-5	TRBJ2-2	TRBD1	CASSRRQGATGELFF	TGTGCCAGCAGCCGAAGACAGGGGGCCACCGGGGAGCTGTTTTTT
.	TRBV6-6	TRBJ1-5	TRBD1	CASSYTTDRAGQPQHF	TGTGCCAGCAGTTACACCACTGACAGGGCTGGTCAGCCCCAGCATTTT
.	TRBV10-3	TRBJ1-3	.	CAISGTDSGNTIYF	TGTGCCATCAGTGGGACAGACTCTGGAAACACCATATATTTT
.	TRBV6-6	TRBJ2-1	TRBD2	CASSQPPGTSFYNEQFF	TGTGCCAGCAGTCAACCCCCAGGGACTAGCTTTTACAATGAGCAGTTCTTC
.	TRBV6-5	TRBJ2-1	TRBD2	CASAGAGGSYNEQFF	TGTGCCAGCGCAGGGGCGGGAGGTTCCTACAATGAGCAGTTCTTC
.	TRBV19	TRBJ1-1	.	CASSMIPEGTEAFF	TGTGCCAGTAGTATGATCCCTGAGGGCACTGAAGCTTTCTTT
.	TRBV29-1	TRBJ1-6	TRBD1	CSARTGNSPLHF	TGCAGCGCTCGGACAGGGAATTCACCCCTCCACTTT
.	TRBV19	TRBJ1-1	.	CASSITTGNTEAFF	TGTGCCAGTAGTATAACGACAGGGAACACTGAAGCTTTCTTT
.	TRBV7-3	TRBJ1-1	.	CASRRNGGSNTEAFF	TGTGCCAGCAGGAGGAATGGGGGGTCGAACACTGAAGCTTTCTTT
.	TRBV30	TRBJ2-7	TRBD2	CAWSAPGLKLREQYF	TGTGCCTGGAGTGCCCCGGGACTAAAGTTACGCGAGCAGTACTTC
.	TRBV7-9	TRBJ2-1	TRBD2	CASRPSGSELLFF	TGTGCCAGCAGACCCAGCGGGAGTGAACTCTTGTTCTTC
.	TRBV6-2/TRBV6-3	TRBJ2-5	.	CASSSGTQYF	TGTGCCAGCAGTTCCGGGACCCAGTACTTC
once	TRBV4-1	TRBJ2-5	.	CASSQLSGTQYF	TGCGCCAGCAGCCAGTTGAGCGGGACCCAGTACTTC
.	TRBV5-1	TRBJ2-5	TRBD2	CASSGEREARGETQYF	TGCGCCAGCAGCGGGGAACGGGAGGCACGAGGAGAGACCCAGTACTTC
once	TRBV5-1	TRBJ1-4	TRBD1	CASSQEGAGNEKLFF	TGCGCCAGCAGCCAGGAGGGGGCTGGTAATGAAAAACTGTTTTTT
.	TRBV28	TRBJ1-3	.	CASKTGGSGNTIYF	TGTGCCAGCAAAACAGGCGGCTCTGGAAACACCATATATTTT
.	TRBV25-1	TRBJ2-1	TRBD2	CASHSPLAGGGEQFF	TGTGCCAGCCACTCGCCACTAGCGGGAGGGGGTGAGCAGTTCTTC